This passage covers 21 T cell receptor beta chains from one sample sequenced in a study of cytomegalovirus exposure and HLA in healthy donors. In the PCR, 60 Vbeta and 13 Jbeta primers were used. Sequenced by immunoSEQ multiplex PCR; TCRdb stores in-frame clones only, minus some. Found here are roughly 180,000 clones, 70% to 80% of them singletons; the top ten hold roughly 1.4%. Input material: PBMCs. Receptors originate from a woman younger than 45 in good health and CMV-seropositive.

This chain joins TRBV19 and TRBJ2-7; TRBD1 is a possible D gene (5 bases). Germline V gene sequence: CDR1 LNHDA, CDR2 SQIVND (reference sequence). This CDR3 is 14 amino acids long. The germline V and J ends were trimmed by 3 bases and 4 bases, with 13 bases remaining between them. CDR3 region: CASSIGRQGYEQYF. The CDR3, as DNA: TGTGCCAGTAGTATTGGACGTCAGGGTTACGAGCAGTACTTC.

The rearrangement links TRBV29-1 to TRBJ2-5; possibly TRBD2 for D (5 bases). V lost 6 bases and J lost 0, with 14 bases in between. The CDR3 is 14 amino acids. The germline V gene encodes CDR1 SQVTM and CDR2 ANQGSEA. The CDR3 protein is CSVAYGSDQETQYF. The CDR3 DNA follows: TGCAGCGTCGCCTACGGTAGCGACCAAGAGACCCAGTACTTC. Complete variable domain (other parts from reference TRBV29-1 and TRBJ2-5): SAVISQKPSRDICQRGTSLTIQCQVDSQVTMMFWYRQQPGQSLTLIATANQGSEATYESGFVIDKFPISRPNLTFSTLTVSNMSPEDSSIYLCSVAYGSDQETQYFGPGTRLLVL.

V gene TRBV27 combines with J gene TRBJ2-1, with 14 bases aligning to TRBD2. The CDR3 is 16 residues long. Germline CDR1 MNHEY, CDR2 SMNVEV (reference sequence). J gave up 8 bases and V 6 bases, and 9 bases lay outside the gene matches. DNA of the CDR3: TGTGCCAGCAGCCAACTGGGACTAGCGGGAGTCGATGAGCAGTTCTTC. Translating gives CASSQLGLAGVDEQFF.

The chain combines TRBV9 with TRBJ2-5; TRBD2 matches at 14 bases. Germline V lookup: CDR1 SGDLS, CDR2 YYNGEE. V lost 4 bases and J lost 5; bases outside the gene matches: 4. This CDR3 has 15 residues. The CDR3 spells CASSPRTSGRETQYF. The CDR3 nucleotides read TGTGCCAGCAGCCCCCGGACTAGCGGGAGGGAGACCCAGTACTTC.

This chain connects TRBV28 to TRBJ1-1; D is ambiguous. There are 14 residues in the CDR3. CDR1 and CDR2 (germline): MDHEN, SYDVKM. Trimming removed 6 bases from V and 5 bases from J, with 16 bases in between. The CDR3 loop reads CASSLNRPETEAFF. The CDR3 nucleotides read TGTGCCAGCAGCTTGAACCGGCCGGAGACTGAAGCTTTCTTT.

The chain is built from TRBV28 and TRBJ1-5, with D uncertain. The V end was cut by 6 bases, the J end by 3 bases, with 24 bases between. Germline CDR1 and CDR2: MDHEN and SYDVKM. The CDR3 length is 18 residues. The CDR3 spells CASSSAGIKWDYNQPQHF. The CDR3 nucleotides read TGTGCCAGCAGCTCGGCGGGCATAAAATGGGATTACAATCAGCCCCAGCATTTT.

The chain is built from TRBV12-5 and TRBJ2-7; 8 bases are shared with TRBD1. The germline V gene encodes CDR1 LGHNT and CDR2 FRNRAP. Trimming at V came to 6 bases and at J to 5 bases, leaving 24 bases not matched to a gene. This CDR3 has 19 amino acids. DNA of the CDR3: TGTGCTAGTGGGGCCCTGACGAGTACCAGGGGGCGGCTTTCTAACGAGCAGTACTTC. As protein: CASGALTSTRGRLSNEQYF.

The chain combines TRBV9 with TRBJ2-1; 9 bases match TRBD2. The V and J ends lost 0 bases and 9 bases, in that order; junction bases with no gene match: 7. Germline assignment: CDR1 SGDLS and CDR2 YYNGEE. This CDR3 has 15 amino acids. The CDR3 coding sequence is TGTGCCAGCAGCGTAGGTGCGGGAGGGCCTGTTGAGCAGTTCTTC. Its translation is CASSVGAGGPVEQFF.

This chain uses TRBV14 with TRBJ2-7; 11 positions agree with TRBD2. This CDR3 spans 15 amino acids. CDR1 SGHDN and CDR2 FVKESK come from the germline V gene. The V segment lost 4 bases and the J segment 6 bases; nucleotides outside the gene matches: 8. The CDR3, as DNA: TGTGCCAGCAGCCTCTTAGCGGGAGGGTTGGGCGAGCAGTACTTC. Encoded protein: CASSLLAGGLGEQYF.

The gene calls are TRBV6-1 and TRBJ2-3; 7 positions match TRBD2. The V gene end was trimmed by 2 bases and the J gene end by 1 base; junction bases not matched to a gene: 3. The CDR3 has 15 residues. Germline lookup yields CDR1 MNHNS and CDR2 SASEGT. For the CDR3, the DNA is TGTGCCAGCAGTGAAAGCGGGATGGGCACAGATACGCAGTATTTT. Translated, it gives CASSESGMGTDTQYF.

V usage is TRBV7-7 and J usage is TRBJ1-4, with D tentatively TRBD1 (6 bases). V lost 1 base and J 7 bases, leaving 13 bases between the germline ends. This CDR3 has 15 amino acids. The V gene's germline CDR1 is SSHAT and CDR2 FNYEAQ (reference sequence). CDR3 sequence: CASSLGSGAGEKLFF. The DNA of the CDR3 is TGTGCCAGCAGCTTAGGATCAGGGGCCGGTGAAAAACTGTTTTTT.

The chain links TRBV4-2 to TRBJ2-1, with 7 bases fitting TRBD2. Germline CDR1 is LGHNA and CDR2 is YNFKEQ. V shed 0 bases and J 6 bases; nucleotides not matched to a gene: 5. The CDR3 is made up of 15 amino acids. Here the CDR3 reads CASSQDLTSSNEQFF. The CDR3 DNA reads as TGTGCCAGCAGCCAAGACTTGACTAGCTCCAATGAGCAGTTCTTC.

Concerning this clone itself: The junction shows a germline mismatch at one end, possibly a read error. This chain joins TRBV10-3 and TRBJ2-5; D perhaps matches TRBD2 (5 bases). Germline V gene lookup returns CDR1 ENHRY and CDR2 SYGVKD. The CDR3 is 11 residues long. The CDR3, as DNA: TGTGCCATCAGTAGCGGAGAGTCCCAGTACTTC. It encodes CAISSGESQYF.

The rearrangement joins TRBV6-5 to TRBJ2-1, with D uncertain. Trimming took off 6 bases at V and 0 bases at J, with 12 bases between the two ends. CDR1 and CDR2 from the germline V gene are MNHEY and SVGAGI. The CDR3 loop spans 15 amino acids. The CDR3 reads CASSGGSSSYNEQFF. The CDR3 bases are TGTGCCAGCAGCGGCGGCTCCAGCTCCTACAATGAGCAGTTCTTC.

This clone was recorded a few times. The J gene is TRBJ1-4, the V gene TRBV2, with 9 nucleotides matching TRBD1. Germline V CDR1 and CDR2: SNHLY, FYNNEI. Trimming removed 4 bases from V and 6 bases from J; junction bases left unmatched: 6. This CDR3 has 15 amino acids. The CDR3 reads CASSGGGQGHEKLFF. The CDR3, as DNA: TGTGCCAGCAGTGGGGGGGGACAGGGACATGAAAAACTGTTTTTT.

This chain uses TRBV28 with TRBJ2-5; weak D call: TRBD2 (5 bases). The V gene's germline CDR1 is MDHEN and CDR2 SYDVKM. CDR3 size: 15 residues. Trimming left V 2 bases short and J 6 bases short, with 16 bases between. Here the CDR3 DNA reads TGTGCCAGCAGTTTAGTTGGTCACGGGGAGCAGACCCAGTACTTC. It codes for CASSLVGHGEQTQYF.

The chain is built from TRBV28 and TRBJ2-5; perhaps TRBD2 as D (5 bases). The germline CDR1 and CDR2 sequences are MDHEN and SYDVKM. This CDR3 is 16 amino acids long. V was clipped by 1 base and J by 4 bases, with 16 bases between them. The CDR3 spells CASSLYRRYEGETQYF. CDR3 bases: TGTGCCAGCAGTTTATATCGGCGTTATGAGGGAGAGACCCAGTACTTC.

V usage is TRBV6-5 and J usage is TRBJ2-3, with 7 bases lining up with TRBD2. V lost 2 bases to trimming and J lost 2 bases; unmatched junction nucleotides: 4. CDR3 length: 15 residues. Looked up from germline, CDR1 is MNHEY and CDR2 is SVGAGI. CDR3 DNA sequence: TGTGCCAGCAGTTACGGCGGGAGAATCACAGATACGCAGTATTTT. It encodes CASSYGGRITDTQYF.

Here the CDR3 reads CASSLEVWTSLTGELFF. CDR3 nucleotides: TGTGCCAGCAGCTTAGAGGTTTGGACATCGCTCACCGGGGAGCTGTTTTTT. The rearrangement links TRBV11-2 to TRBJ2-2, with D perhaps matching TRBD1 (5 bases). Trimming removed 0 bases from V and 4 bases from J, with 15 bases in between. The CDR3 sequence is 17 residues long. Germline V gene data show CDR1 as SGHAT and CDR2 as FQNNGV.

The CDR3 DNA follows: TGTGCCAGCAGAGGGACTAGCCTTATTCCCGGGGAGCTGTTTTTT. Translating gives CASRGTSLIPGELFF. This rearrangement joins TRBV7-3 to TRBJ2-2; TRBD2 aligns across 9 bases. V lost 6 bases and J lost 6; bases outside the gene matches: 8. The CDR3 covers 15 residues. CDR1 and CDR2 (germline): SGHTA, FQGTGA.

This rearrangement joins TRBV15 to TRBJ1-2, with D maybe TRBD1 (5 bases). In germline, CDR1 is LNHNV, CDR2 YYDKDF (reference sequence). CDR3 length equals 14 residues. The V and J ends lost 3 bases and 8 bases respectively, with 16 bases between them. For the CDR3, the DNA is TGTGCCACCAGCAGTGACCTAGGGGCGGGAGGCTACACCTTC. It specifies CATSSDLGAGGYTF.